This is a list of T cell receptor beta chains from one sample in a study of cytomegalovirus exposure and HLA in healthy donors. Here immunoSEQ multiplex PCR was the method, and the copy in TCRdb shows in-frame clones only, minus some. The sample has approximately 110,000 clones; 76% are singletons. The sequenced sample was PBMCs. Every receptor here comes from a woman in her 50s in good health and CMV-seropositive. Both conserved end residues are part of each CDR3. A D gene is named only where the DNA matches it firmly. Some rows have no size entry. The others give once, few or many, or a class for an expanded clone.

v_call	clone_size	j_call	cdr3_length	d_call	cdr3_aa	cdr3_nt
TRBV18	-	TRBJ2-5	15	TRBD2	CASSPPAGGEETQYF	TGTGCCAGCTCACCCCCCGCGGGGGGGGAAGAGACCCAGTACTTC
TRBV10-3	-	TRBJ1-5	16	-	CAISESEAPGLQPQHF	TGTGCCATCAGTGAGTCGGAGGCTCCCGGCCTTCAGCCCCAGCATTTT
TRBV14	-	TRBJ1-1	13	TRBD1	CASAGTGDTEAFF	TGTGCCAGCGCTGGGACAGGGGACACTGAAGCTTTCTTT
TRBV10-3	-	TRBJ2-3	13	TRBD1	CATGDSSTDTQYF	TGTGCCACTGGGGACAGTAGCACAGATACGCAGTATTTT
TRBV28	few	TRBJ1-5	13	-	CASSEGGPQAQHF	TGTGCCAGCAGTGAGGGGGGGCCCCAGGCCCAGCATTTT
TRBV2	-	TRBJ1-4	15	-	CASSGNGGPKEKLFF	TGTGCCAGCAGCGGGAACGGGGGACCCAAAGAAAAACTGTTTTTT
TRBV15	-	TRBJ2-7	15	-	CATSRDPPQGREQYF	TGTGCCACCAGCAGAGACCCCCCGCAGGGCAGGGAGCAGTACTTC
TRBV18	-	TRBJ2-7	13	-	CASSPVRDGEQYF	TGTGCCAGCTCACCTGTGAGGGATGGCGAGCAGTACTTC
TRBV5-1	-	TRBJ2-2	14	-	CATGTGANTGELFF	TGCGCCACCGGGACGGGAGCGAACACCGGGGAGCTGTTTTTT
TRBV4-3	-	TRBJ1-3	17	-	CASTRSTLFLSGNTIYF	TGCGCCAGCACTCGATCGACTTTGTTCCTCTCTGGAAACACCATATATTTT
TRBV29-1	few	TRBJ1-2	12	-	CSVAGGPSGYTF	TGCAGCGTCGCGGGAGGGCCGTCTGGCTACACCTTC
TRBV9	-	TRBJ2-2	16	TRBD2	CASSVGAGVTSGELFF	TGTGCCAGCAGCGTAGGAGCGGGAGTCACTTCTGGGGAGCTGTTTTTT
TRBV4-3	-	TRBJ2-3	15	TRBD1	CASSQLRGSTDTQYF	TGCGCCAGCAGCCAACTCAGGGGGAGCACAGATACGCAGTATTTT
TRBV10-3	-	TRBJ2-4	15	-	CAISGAAGAQNIQYF	TGTGCCATCAGTGGAGCGGCAGGGGCGCAAAACATTCAGTACTTC
TRBV15	-	TRBJ2-3	13	-	CATTTGHPDTQYF	TGTGCCACCACGACGGGACACCCAGATACGCAGTATTTT
TRBV5-1	-	TRBJ1-2	15	-	CASSEGPRAAYGYTF	TGCGCCAGCAGCGAGGGCCCCCGGGCGGCCTATGGCTACACCTTC
TRBV14	-	TRBJ2-1	14	-	CASSQGWGGPRFFF	TGTGCCAGCAGCCAAGGTTGGGGGGGCCCTCGGTTTTTCTTC
TRBV7-3	-	TRBJ2-3	14	-	CASSLGSAPDTQYF	TGTGCCAGCAGCTTGGGTAGCGCCCCAGATACGCAGTATTTT
TRBV19	-	TRBJ2-1	13	-	CASSRGDLNEQFF	TGTGCCAGTAGTAGGGGGGATCTCAATGAGCAGTTCTTC
TRBV10-3	-	TRBJ1-2	13	-	CAISDRGNYGYTF	TGTGCCATCAGTGATAGGGGCAACTATGGCTACACCTTC
TRBV7-9	-	TRBJ2-5	15	-	CSSSLGQMYQETQYF	TGTTCCAGCAGCCTGGGACAAATGTACCAAGAGACCCAGTACTTC
TRBV2	-	TRBJ1-4	15	-	CASSVLQGVTEKLFF	TGTGCCAGCAGTGTACTACAAGGGGTCACCGAAAAACTGTTTTTT
TRBV4-3	-	TRBJ2-5	15	-	CASSQGSTSQETQYF	TGCGCCAGCAGCCAGGGTTCCACTAGTCAAGAGACCCAGTACTTC
TRBV21-1	-	TRBJ1-5	15	-	CASSAPAGSNQPQHF	TGTGCCAGCAGCGCGCCGGCCGGGAGCAATCAGCCCCAGCATTTT
TRBV19	-	TRBJ2-1	13	-	CASSIDLTGRRFF	TGTGCCAGTAGTATAGATCTAACGGGTCGGAGGTTCTTC
TRBV5-1	once	TRBJ1-6	15	-	CASNYWGGVNSPLHF	TGCGCCAGCAACTACTGGGGAGGGGTGAATTCACCCCTCCACTTT
TRBV6-1	-	TRBJ2-3	13	-	CASSDLATDTQYF	TGTGCCAGCAGTGATTTGGCTACAGATACGCAGTATTTT
TRBV9	-	TRBJ2-7	16	TRBD2	CASSPRETSATYEQYF	TGTGCCAGCAGCCCCCGCGAGACTAGCGCTACCTACGAGCAGTACTTC
TRBV7-9	-	TRBJ1-1	16	TRBD1	CASSLGGWEGDTEAFF	TGTGCCAGCAGCCTAGGGGGCTGGGAAGGAGACACTGAAGCTTTCTTT
TRBV7-9	-	TRBJ2-3	15	-	CASGAFAGDTDTQYF	TGTGCCAGCGGGGCCTTCGCAGGGGACACAGATACGCAGTATTTT
TRBV7-2	-	TRBJ1-2	15	TRBD1	CASSTDRGRPGGYTF	TGTGCCAGCAGCACCGACAGGGGGCGACCCGGGGGCTACACCTTC
TRBV5-4	-	TRBJ2-5	16	TRBD2	CASSSPPTSGVETQYF	TGTGCCAGCAGCTCTCCCCCAACTAGCGGGGTAGAGACCCAGTACTTC
TRBV7-2	-	TRBJ2-7	14	-	CASSFLAPSGLQYF	TGTGCCAGCAGCTTCCTGGCCCCTTCAGGCCTGCAGTACTTC
TRBV5-1	-	TRBJ2-5	16	TRBD1	CASSLLGTDHGETQYF	TGCGCCAGCAGCTTGTTAGGGACAGACCACGGGGAGACCCAGTACTTC
TRBV2	once	TRBJ1-4	15	TRBD1	CASSEALRTGVQLFF	TGTGCCAGCAGTGAAGCGCTCCGAACAGGGGTTCAACTGTTTTTT
TRBV18	-	TRBJ2-2	19	TRBD2	CASSQGEGTIHPNTGELFF	TGTGCCAGCTCACAAGGGGAAGGGACTATACATCCGAACACCGGGGAGCTGTTTTTT
TRBV18	-	TRBJ2-1	15	TRBD1	CASSPSPGQGNEQFF	TGTGCCAGCTCACCTTCCCCGGGACAGGGGAATGAGCAGTTCTTC
TRBV2	few	TRBJ1-6	12	-	CASSADNSPLHF	TGTGCCAGCAGTGCTGATAATTCACCCCTCCACTTT
TRBV2	-	TRBJ1-1	17	-	CASRAGSGGGDWTEAFF	TGTGCCTCGAGAGCGGGTTCCGGGGGGGGAGATTGGACTGAAGCTTTCTTT
TRBV5-4	-	TRBJ2-7	13	TRBD1	CASSQDRGREQYF	TGTGCCAGCAGCCAGGACAGGGGTCGCGAGCAGTACTTC
TRBV14	-	TRBJ2-3	13	-	CASSQAPADTQYF	TGTGCCAGCAGCCAAGCCCCGGCAGATACGCAGTATTTT